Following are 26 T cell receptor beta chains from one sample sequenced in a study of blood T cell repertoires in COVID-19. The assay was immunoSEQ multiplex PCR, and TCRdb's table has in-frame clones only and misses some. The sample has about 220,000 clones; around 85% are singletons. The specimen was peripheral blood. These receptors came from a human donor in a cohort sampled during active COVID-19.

DNA for the CDR3: TGTGCCACCAGTGATCGACAGGGGGCCGGGGAGACCCAGTACTTC. Protein: CATSDRQGAGETQYF. This chain joins TRBV24-1 and TRBJ2-5; 10 bases agree with TRBD1. The germline V gene has CDR1 KGHDR and CDR2 SFDVKD. V shed 3 bases, J shed 5 bases, and the junction held 5 bases outside the gene matches. The CDR3 has 15 residues.

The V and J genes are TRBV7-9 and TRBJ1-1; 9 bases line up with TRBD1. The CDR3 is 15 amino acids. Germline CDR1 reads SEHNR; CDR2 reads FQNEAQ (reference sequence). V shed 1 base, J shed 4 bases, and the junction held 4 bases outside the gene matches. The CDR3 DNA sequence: TGTGCCAGCAGCTTAGAGACAGGGGGACCCACTGAAGCTTTCTTT. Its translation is CASSLETGGPTEAFF.

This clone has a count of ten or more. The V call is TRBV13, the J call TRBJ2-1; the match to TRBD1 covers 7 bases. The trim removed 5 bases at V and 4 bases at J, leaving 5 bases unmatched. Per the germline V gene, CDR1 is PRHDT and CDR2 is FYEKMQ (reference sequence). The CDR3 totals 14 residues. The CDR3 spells CASSPRDRYNEQFF. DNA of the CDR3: TGTGCCAGCAGCCCCCGGGACAGATACAATGAGCAGTTCTTC.

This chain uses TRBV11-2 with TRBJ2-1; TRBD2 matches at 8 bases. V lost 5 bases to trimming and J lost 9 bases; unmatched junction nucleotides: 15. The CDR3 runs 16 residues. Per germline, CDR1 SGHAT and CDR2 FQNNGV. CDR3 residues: CASSRGGGHSRGEQFF. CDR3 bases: TGTGCCAGCAGCCGGGGGGGCGGCCACTCTCGAGGTGAGCAGTTCTTC.

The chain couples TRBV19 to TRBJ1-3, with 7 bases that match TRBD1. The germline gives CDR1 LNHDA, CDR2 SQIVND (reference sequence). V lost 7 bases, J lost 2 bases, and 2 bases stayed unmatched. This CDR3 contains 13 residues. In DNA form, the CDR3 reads TGTGCCAGTACTGACAGGGCTGGAAACACCATATATTTT. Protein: CASTDRAGNTIYF.

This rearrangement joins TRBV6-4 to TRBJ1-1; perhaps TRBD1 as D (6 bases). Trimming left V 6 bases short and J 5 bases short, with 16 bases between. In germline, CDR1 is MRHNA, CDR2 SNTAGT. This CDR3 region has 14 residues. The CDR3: CASSSEGGRTEAFF. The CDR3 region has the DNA TGTGCCAGCAGCAGTGAAGGGGGAAGGACTGAAGCTTTCTTT.

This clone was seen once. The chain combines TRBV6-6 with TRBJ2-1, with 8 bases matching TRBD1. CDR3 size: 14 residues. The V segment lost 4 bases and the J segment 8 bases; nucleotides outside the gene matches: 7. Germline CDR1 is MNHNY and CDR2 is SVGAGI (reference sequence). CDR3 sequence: CASSSGTGRDEQFF. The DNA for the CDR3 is TGTGCCAGCAGTTCCGGGACAGGCCGTGATGAGCAGTTCTTC.

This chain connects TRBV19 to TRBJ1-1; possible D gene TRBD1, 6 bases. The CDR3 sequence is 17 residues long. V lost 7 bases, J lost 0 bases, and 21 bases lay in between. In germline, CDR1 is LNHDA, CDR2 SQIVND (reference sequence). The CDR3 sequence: CASTRRGTAPMNTEAFF. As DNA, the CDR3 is TGTGCCAGTACCCGAAGGGGGACGGCACCAATGAACACTGAAGCTTTCTTT. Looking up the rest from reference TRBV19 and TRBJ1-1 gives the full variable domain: DGGITQSPKYLFRKEGQNVTLSCEQNLNHDAMYWYRQDPGQGLRLIYYSQIVNDFQKGDIAEGYSVSREKKESFPLTVTSAQKNPTAFYLCASTRRGTAPMNTEAFFGQGTRLTVV.

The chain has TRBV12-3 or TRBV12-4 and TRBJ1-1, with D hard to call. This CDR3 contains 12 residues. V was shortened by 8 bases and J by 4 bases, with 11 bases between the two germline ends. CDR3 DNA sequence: TGTGCCAGCTTCCGGGGAAGCACTGAAGCTTTCTTT. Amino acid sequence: CASFRGSTEAFF.

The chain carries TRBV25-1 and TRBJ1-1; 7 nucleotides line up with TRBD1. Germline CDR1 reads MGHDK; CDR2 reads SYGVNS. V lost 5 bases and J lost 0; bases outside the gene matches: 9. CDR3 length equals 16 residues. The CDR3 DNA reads TGTGCCAGCAGTATGGTAACAGGGGCTTTGAACACTGAAGCTTTCTTT. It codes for CASSMVTGALNTEAFF.

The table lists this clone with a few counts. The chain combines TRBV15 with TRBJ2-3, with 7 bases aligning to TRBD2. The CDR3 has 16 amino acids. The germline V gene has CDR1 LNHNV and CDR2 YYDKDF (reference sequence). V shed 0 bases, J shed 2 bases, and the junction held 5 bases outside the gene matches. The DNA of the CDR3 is TGTGCCACCAGCAGAGATTTGGGGGGGGACACAGATACGCAGTATTTT. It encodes CATSRDLGGDTDTQYF.

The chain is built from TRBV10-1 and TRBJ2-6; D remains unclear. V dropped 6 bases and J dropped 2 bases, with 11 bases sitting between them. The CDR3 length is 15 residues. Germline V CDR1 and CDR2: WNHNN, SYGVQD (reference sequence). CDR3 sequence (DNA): TGCGCCAGCAGAGCCGGGTGCACTGGGGCCAACGTCCTGACTTTC. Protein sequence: CASRAGCTGANVLTF.

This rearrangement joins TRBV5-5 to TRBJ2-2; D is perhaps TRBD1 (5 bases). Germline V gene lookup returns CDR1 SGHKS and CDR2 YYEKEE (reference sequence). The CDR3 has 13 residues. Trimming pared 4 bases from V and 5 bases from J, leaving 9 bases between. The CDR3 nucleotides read TGTGCCAGCAGCCCGACAGCAACCGGGGAGCTGTTTTTT. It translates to CASSPTATGELFF.

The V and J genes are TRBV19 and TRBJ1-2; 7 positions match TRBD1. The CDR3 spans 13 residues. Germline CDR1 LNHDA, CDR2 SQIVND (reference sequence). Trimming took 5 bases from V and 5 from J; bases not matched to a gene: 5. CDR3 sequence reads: CASSVGGGYGYTF. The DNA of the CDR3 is TGTGCCAGTAGTGTAGGGGGCGGATATGGCTACACCTTC.

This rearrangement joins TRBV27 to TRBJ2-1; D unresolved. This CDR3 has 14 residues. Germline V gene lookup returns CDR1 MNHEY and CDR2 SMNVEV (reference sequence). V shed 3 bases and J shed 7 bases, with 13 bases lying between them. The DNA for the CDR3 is TGTGCCAGCAGTTTGAGACATACAATGAATGAGCAGTTCTTC. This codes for CASSLRHTMNEQFF.

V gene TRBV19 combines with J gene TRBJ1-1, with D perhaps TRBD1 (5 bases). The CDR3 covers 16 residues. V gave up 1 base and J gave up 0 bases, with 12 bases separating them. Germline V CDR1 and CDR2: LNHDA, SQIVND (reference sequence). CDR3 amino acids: CASSIGTTVMNTEAFF. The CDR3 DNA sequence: TGTGCCAGTAGTATAGGCACGACAGTGATGAACACTGAAGCTTTCTTT.

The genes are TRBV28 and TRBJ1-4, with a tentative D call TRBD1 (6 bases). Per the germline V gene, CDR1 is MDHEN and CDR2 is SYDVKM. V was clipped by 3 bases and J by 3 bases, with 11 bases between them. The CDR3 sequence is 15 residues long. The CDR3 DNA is TGTGCCAGCAGTTTGATCAGGGGAGCTAATGAAAAACTGTTTTTT. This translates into CASSLIRGANEKLFF.

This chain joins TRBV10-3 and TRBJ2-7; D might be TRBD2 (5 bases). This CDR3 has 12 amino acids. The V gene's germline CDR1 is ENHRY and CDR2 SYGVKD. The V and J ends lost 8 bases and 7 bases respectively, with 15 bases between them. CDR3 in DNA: TGTGCCATCGGTACACACGGGAAGGAGCAGTACTTC. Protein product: CAIGTHGKEQYF.

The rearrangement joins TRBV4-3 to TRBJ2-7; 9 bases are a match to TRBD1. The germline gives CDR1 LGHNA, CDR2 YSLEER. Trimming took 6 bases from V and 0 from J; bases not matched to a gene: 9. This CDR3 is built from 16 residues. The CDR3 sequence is CASRRTGALISYEQYF. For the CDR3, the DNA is TGCGCCAGCAGGCGGACAGGGGCCCTCATCTCCTACGAGCAGTACTTC.

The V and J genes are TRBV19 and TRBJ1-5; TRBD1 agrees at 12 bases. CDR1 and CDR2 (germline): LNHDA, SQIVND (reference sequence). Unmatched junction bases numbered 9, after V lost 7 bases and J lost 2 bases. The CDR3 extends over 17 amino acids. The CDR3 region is CASTGTGGRIGNQPQHF. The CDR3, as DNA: TGTGCCAGTACCGGGACAGGGGGCAGGATTGGCAATCAGCCCCAGCATTTT.

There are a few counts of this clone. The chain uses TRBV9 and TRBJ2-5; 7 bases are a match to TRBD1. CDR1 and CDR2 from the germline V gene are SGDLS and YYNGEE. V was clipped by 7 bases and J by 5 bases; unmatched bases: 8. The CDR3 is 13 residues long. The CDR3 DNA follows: TGTGCCAGCGGACGGGACAGTCGGGAGACCCAGTACTTC. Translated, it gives CASGRDSRETQYF.

The CDR3 here is CASSGGTVYGYTF. CDR3 DNA sequence: TGTGCCAGCAGCGGTGGGACAGTCTATGGCTACACCTTC. This chain joins TRBV7-8 and TRBJ1-2, with TRBD1 matching over 7 bases. Germline CDR1 SGHVS, CDR2 FQNEAQ. V gave up 5 bases and J gave up 4 bases; unmatched junction bases: 4. This CDR3 spans 13 amino acids.

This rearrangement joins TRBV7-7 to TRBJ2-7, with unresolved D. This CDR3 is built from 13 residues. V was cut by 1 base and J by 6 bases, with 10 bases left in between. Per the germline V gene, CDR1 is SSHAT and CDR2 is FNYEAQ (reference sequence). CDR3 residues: CASSLDPGSEQYF. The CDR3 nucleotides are TGTGCCAGCAGCTTAGATCCAGGCAGCGAGCAGTACTTC.

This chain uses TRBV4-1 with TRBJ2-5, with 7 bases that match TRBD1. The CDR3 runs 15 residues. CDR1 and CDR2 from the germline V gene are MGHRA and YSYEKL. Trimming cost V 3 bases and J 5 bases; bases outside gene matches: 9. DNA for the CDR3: TGCGCCAGCAGCCACCTACAGGGGATTAGCGAGACCCAGTACTTC. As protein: CASSHLQGISETQYF.

The CDR3 sequence is CASSLPRGGPGNTIYF. CDR3 nucleotide sequence: TGTGCCAGCAGCTTACCCCGCGGAGGCCCTGGAAACACCATATATTTT. The chain recombines TRBV7-2 with TRBJ1-3; D call uncertain. Germline V gives CDR1 SGHTA, CDR2 FQGNSA. The CDR3 is made up of 16 amino acids. Between the trimmed V and J ends, which lost 2 bases and 2 bases, there was a span of 13 bases.

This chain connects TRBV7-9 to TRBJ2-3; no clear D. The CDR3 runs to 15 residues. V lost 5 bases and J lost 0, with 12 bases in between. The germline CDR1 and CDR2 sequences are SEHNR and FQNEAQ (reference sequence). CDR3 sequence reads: CASSPQTSSTDTQYF. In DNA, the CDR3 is TGTGCCAGCAGCCCACAGACGTCTAGCACAGATACGCAGTATTTT.